This T cell receptor beta chain was captured in a study of cytomegalovirus exposure and HLA in healthy donors. Study-level results: With later analysis, a missense DCLRE1C variant became linked to TCR beta V- and J-gene trimming. Productive status was seen about 87% or about 30% of the time for most TCR beta V segments in an earlier analysis.

V lost 6 bases, J lost 7 bases, and 21 bases stayed unmatched. The CDR3 totals 19 residues. Germline V lookup: CDR1 SEHNR, CDR2 FQNEAQ (reference sequence). 60 Vbeta and 13 Jbeta primers were used in PCR. Profiling relied on immunoSEQ multiplex PCR, and the TCRdb table lists in-frame clones only, not all of them. The data hold more than 95,000 clones, with roughly a tenth observed a single time. This clone was recorded a few times. Its target is unknown. Sample: PBMCs. This rearrangement joins TRBV7-9 to TRBJ2-1, with 10 positions matching TRBD2. The TCR was taken from a man aged 35-49 years in good health and CMV-seropositive. This CDR3 is CASSPPQREGLTSGNEQFF. The DNA for the CDR3 is TGTGCCAGCAGTCCGCCTCAGCGGGAGGGTCTAACCTCGGGGAATGAGCAGTTCTTC.